These 9 T cell receptor beta chains were sequenced from one sample in a study of beta chain features in type 1 diabetes. Expressed TCRB transcripts were sequenced after all isolated RNA was converted to cDNA. Assay used: immunoSEQ multiplex PCR; TCRdb lists only in-frame clones, some missing. The table records around 340,000 clones, around a fifth of them present only once. The sequenced sample was naive CD4+ T cells from blood. These receptors came from a woman younger than 30 in good health.

CDR3 nucleotides: TGTGCCAGCACCCAAGGGGGTGGCGAGCAGTTCTTC. Protein: CASTQGGGEQFF. The V gene is TRBV27, the J gene TRBJ2-1; TRBD1 might be the D (6 bases). Germline V CDR1 and CDR2: MNHEY, SMNVEV (reference sequence). The germline V and J ends were trimmed by 7 bases and 10 bases, with 14 bases remaining between them. CDR3 size: 12 residues.

The V and J genes are TRBV5-1 and TRBJ1-2; TRBD1 aligns across 10 bases. Germline-derived CDR1 and CDR2 are SGHRS and YFSETQ. The CDR3 is 17 residues long. V lost 0 bases, J lost 4 bases, and 9 bases stayed unmatched. In DNA, the CDR3 is TGCGCCAGCAGCTTGGTGGGACAGGGGAGCCTCCCCTATGGCTACACCTTC. This translates into CASSLVGQGSLPYGYTF.

The V call is TRBV11-1, the J call TRBJ2-3; D unclear. Germline V CDR1 and CDR2: SGHAT, FQDESV (reference sequence). There are 14 residues in the CDR3. Trimming left V 4 bases short and J 6 bases short, with 14 bases between. The CDR3 sequence: CASSSTDLMDTQYF. CDR3 sequence (DNA): TGTGCCAGCAGCTCCACCGATCTAATGGATACGCAGTATTTT.

The rearrangement joins TRBV29-1 to TRBJ1-2; D might be TRBD1 (5 bases). Trimming took off 6 bases at V and 2 bases at J, with 16 bases between the two ends. This CDR3 is built from 14 residues. Germline-derived CDR1 and CDR2 are SQVTM and ANQGSEA. CDR3 nucleotides: TGCAGCGTGCCGCGGGGGAGCCGGAACTATGGCTACACCTTC. Translated, it gives CSVPRGSRNYGYTF. Filled out from reference TRBV29-1 and TRBJ1-2, the complete variable domain reads SAVISQKPSRDICQRGTSLTIQCQVDSQVTMMFWYRQQPGQSLTLIATANQGSEATYESGFVIDKFPISRPNLTFSTLTVSNMSPEDSSIYLCSVPRGSRNYGYTFGSGTRLTVV.

This clone was found a few times. For the CDR3, the DNA is TGTGCCAGCTCACCGAACGGGGTAAACGAGCAGTACTTC. Its protein is CASSPNGVNEQYF. The chain is built from TRBV18 and TRBJ2-7; D is perhaps TRBD2 (5 bases). V was clipped by 3 bases and J by 5 bases, with 11 bases between them. Germline V lookup: CDR1 KGHSH, CDR2 LQKENI. The CDR3 runs 13 residues.

This sequence joins TRBV7-2 and TRBJ1-5, with TRBD1 matching 10 bases. The junction had 4 bases not matched to a gene; V was cut back by 6 bases and J by 2 bases. Germline CDR1 SGHTA, CDR2 FQGNSA. The length of the CDR3 is 15 residues. In nucleotides, the CDR3 is TGTGCCAGCAGTTGGGACAGGGGTGGCAATCAGCCCCAGCATTTT. Amino acid sequence: CASSWDRGGNQPQHF.

In its sample, this clone was seen a few times. The V gene is TRBV7-9, the J gene TRBJ2-2, with 8 positions matching TRBD1. This CDR3 has 16 residues. V gave up 6 bases and J gave up 2 bases; unmatched junction bases: 8. Germline V lookup: CDR1 SEHNR, CDR2 FQNEAQ (reference sequence). CDR3: CASRATGTGNTGELFF. The CDR3 DNA follows: TGTGCCAGCAGGGCAACCGGGACAGGAAACACCGGGGAGCTGTTTTTT.

V gene TRBV5-1 combines with J gene TRBJ2-7, with D perhaps TRBD1 (6 bases). Per the germline V gene, CDR1 is SGHRS and CDR2 is YFSETQ. Trimming stripped 3 bases from V and 1 base from J, with 17 bases between. The CDR3 is made up of 16 amino acids. CDR3 bases: TGCGCCAGCAGCTCGTCGGCAGGGGACCATTCCTACGAGCAGTACTTC. Protein product: CASSSSAGDHSYEQYF.

V gene TRBV7-9 combines with J gene TRBJ2-7; D may be TRBD2 (6 bases). Between the trimmed V and J ends, which lost 3 bases and 1 base, there was a span of 13 bases. CDR3 size: 15 residues. Germline CDR1 and CDR2: SEHNR and FQNEAQ (reference sequence). CDR3 coding DNA: TGTGCCAGCAGCTTCGTCCGGGACTCGTCCTACGAGCAGTACTTC. Its protein is CASSFVRDSSYEQYF.